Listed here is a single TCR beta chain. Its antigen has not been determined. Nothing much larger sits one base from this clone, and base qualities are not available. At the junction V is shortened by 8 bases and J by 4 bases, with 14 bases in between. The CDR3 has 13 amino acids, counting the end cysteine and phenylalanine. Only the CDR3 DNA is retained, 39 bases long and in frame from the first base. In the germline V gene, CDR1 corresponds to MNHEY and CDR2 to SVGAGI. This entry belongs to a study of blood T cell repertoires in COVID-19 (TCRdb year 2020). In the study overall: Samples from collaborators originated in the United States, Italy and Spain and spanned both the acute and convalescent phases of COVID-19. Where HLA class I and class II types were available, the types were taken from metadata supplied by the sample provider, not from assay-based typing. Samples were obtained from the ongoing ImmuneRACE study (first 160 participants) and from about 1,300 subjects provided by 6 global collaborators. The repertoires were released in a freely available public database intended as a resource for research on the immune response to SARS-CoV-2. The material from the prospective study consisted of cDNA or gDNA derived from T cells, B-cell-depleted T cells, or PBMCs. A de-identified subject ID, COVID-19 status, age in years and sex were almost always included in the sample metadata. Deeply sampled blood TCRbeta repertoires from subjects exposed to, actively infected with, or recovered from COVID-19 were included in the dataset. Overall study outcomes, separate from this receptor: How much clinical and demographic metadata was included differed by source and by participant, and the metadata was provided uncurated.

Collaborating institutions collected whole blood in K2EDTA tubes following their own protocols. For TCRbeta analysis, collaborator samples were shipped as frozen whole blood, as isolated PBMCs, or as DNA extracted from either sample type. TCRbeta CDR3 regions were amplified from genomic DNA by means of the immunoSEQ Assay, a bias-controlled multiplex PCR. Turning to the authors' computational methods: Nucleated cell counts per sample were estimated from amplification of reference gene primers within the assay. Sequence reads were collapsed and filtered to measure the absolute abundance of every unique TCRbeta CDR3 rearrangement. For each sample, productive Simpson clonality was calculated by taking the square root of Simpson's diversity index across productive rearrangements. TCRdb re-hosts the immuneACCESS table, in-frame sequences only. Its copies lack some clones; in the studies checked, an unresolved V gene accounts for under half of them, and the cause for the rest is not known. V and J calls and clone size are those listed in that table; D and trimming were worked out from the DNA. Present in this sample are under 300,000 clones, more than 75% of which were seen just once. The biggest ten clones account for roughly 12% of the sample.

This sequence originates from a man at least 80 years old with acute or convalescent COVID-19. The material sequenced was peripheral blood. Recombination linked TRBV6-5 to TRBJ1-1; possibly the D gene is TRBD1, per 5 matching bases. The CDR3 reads CASPDQGATEAFF. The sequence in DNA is TGTGCCAGCCCTGACCAGGGTGCCACTGAAGCTTTCTTT.